Presented here are 32 T cell receptor beta chains from one specimen sequenced in a study of T-cell memory formation after mild COVID-19. One entry per CDR3 protein results from TCRdb running MiXCR on the 5' RACE reads. Of around 320,000 distinct CDR3 sequences listed, just under 20% are singletons. Sequencing was carried out using PBMCs or a T cell subset sorted from them (not recorded which). Source of these receptors: a man aged 18 to 30 who had mild COVID-19 (a few samples of this study predate the infection). Cell type and time point are not known.

This clonotype was counted many times. This chain connects TRBV6-2 or TRBV6-3 to TRBJ1-5; 8 bases map to TRBD1. Germline assignment: CDR1 MNHEY and CDR2 SVGEGT. The CDR3 extends over 12 amino acids. The J segment lost 4 bases and the V segment lost 8 bases, leaving 1 base of the junction unmatched. The DNA for the CDR3 is TGTGCCAGCCGACAGGGGAATCAGCCCCAGCATTTT. Amino acids: CASRQGNQPQHF.

This chain connects TRBV5-1 to TRBJ2-7; D may be TRBD1 or TRBD2 (6 bases each). CDR3 length equals 14 residues. From germline, CDR1 is SGHRS and CDR2 YFSETQ. Trimming removed 1 base at V and 2 bases at J, with 10 bases between. The CDR3 DNA follows: TGCGCCAGCAGCTTGCGGGGGCACCCCTACGAGCAGTACTTC. Amino acids: CASSLRGHPYEQYF.

This clonotype was picked up a small number of times. The chain has TRBV3-1 and TRBJ1-6; D remains unclear. This CDR3 has 14 amino acids. Trimming removed 4 bases from V and 7 bases from J, with 11 bases in between. The germline gives CDR1 LGHDT, CDR2 YNNKEL (reference sequence). The CDR3 DNA is TGTGCCAGCAGCCCGACGCAGACCAATTCACCCCTCCACTTT. Its translation: CASSPTQTNSPLHF.

The chain combines TRBV6-2 or TRBV6-3 with TRBJ2-5; D unclear. Germline loops: CDR1 MNHEY, CDR2 SVGEGT. The CDR3 runs to 12 residues. The V gene lost 6 bases and the J gene lost 5 bases, with 10 bases spanning the gap. CDR3 sequence reads: CASSHFFETQYF. The DNA for the CDR3 is TGTGCCAGCAGCCACTTTTTCGAGACCCAGTACTTC.

The chain is built from TRBV5-1 and TRBJ2-3; the D is unclear. The CDR3 is made up of 13 amino acids. Trimming removed 5 bases at V and 2 bases at J, with 9 bases between. The germline CDR1 and CDR2 sequences are SGHRS and YFSETQ. As DNA, the CDR3 is TGCGCCAGCAGACCTGGAACCACAGATACGCAGTATTTT. Translating gives CASRPGTTDTQYF.

The sample holds a few counts of this clonotype. This chain uses TRBV5-1 with TRBJ2-5; D tentatively fits TRBD1 or TRBD2 (5 bases each). The CDR3 is 13 amino acids. The germline V gene has CDR1 SGHRS and CDR2 YFSETQ. The germline V and J ends were trimmed by 6 bases and 7 bases, with 16 bases remaining between them. The CDR3 loop is CASIEDTGRTQYF. CDR3 in DNA: TGCGCCAGCATCGAGGACACGGGGCGGACCCAGTACTTC.

The J gene is TRBJ1-3, the V gene TRBV9, with D hard to call. V lost 0 bases and J 2 bases, leaving 12 bases between the germline ends. This CDR3 region has 16 residues. Looked up from germline, CDR1 is SGDLS and CDR2 is YYNGEE. Here the CDR3 DNA reads TGTGCCAGCAGCGTAGCTACAGTGGAGACTGGAAACACCATATATTTT. Its translation is CASSVATVETGNTIYF.

The CDR3 DNA reads TGTGCCAGCAGCTTAGCGGGACAGGGGGCGGTCACCTTC. This codes for CASSLAGQGAVTF. V is TRBV7-2 and J is TRBJ1-2; 12 nucleotides agree with TRBD1. The CDR3 has 13 amino acids. Germline lookup yields CDR1 SGHTA and CDR2 FQGNSA. J lost 13 bases, V lost 0 bases, and 3 bases had no gene match.

This clonotype has more than one count but fewer than ten. The chain employs TRBV12-3 or TRBV12-4 and TRBJ2-5; TRBD2 aligns across 8 bases. This CDR3 has 14 residues. V lost 7 bases, J lost 3 bases, and 7 bases stayed unmatched. As DNA, the CDR3 is TGTGCCAGCACCTCGGGGGGGAAAGAAGAGACCCAGTACTTC. Translation: CASTSGGKEETQYF.

This clonotype is a singleton in its sample. The gene calls are TRBV9 and TRBJ2-1; 11 bases line up with TRBD1. After removal of 2 bases from V and 9 bases from J, the junction contained 13 bases not matched to a gene. Germline V CDR1 and CDR2: SGDLS, YYNGEE. The CDR3 is 17 residues long. CDR3 DNA sequence: TGTGCCAGCAGCGTCCTAGCCGGGACAGGGGGATGGTGTGAGCAGTTCTTC. Its translation: CASSVLAGTGGWCEQFF.

There are a few counts of this clonotype. This rearrangement joins TRBV5-1 to TRBJ2-1; D is undetermined. V was shortened by 5 bases and J by 8 bases, with 14 bases between the two germline ends. Germline CDR1 reads SGHRS; CDR2 reads YFSETQ. CDR3 length equals 13 residues. CDR3 amino acids: CASRGRIVDEQFF. The DNA for the CDR3 is TGCGCCAGCAGGGGTAGGATTGTGGATGAGCAGTTCTTC.

The rearrangement joins TRBV12-5 to TRBJ2-3, with a possible D match to TRBD1 (6 bases). The V gene lost 6 bases and the J gene lost 1 base, with 8 bases spanning the gap. The V gene's germline CDR1 is LGHNT and CDR2 FRNRAP. The CDR3 loop spans 13 amino acids. In DNA form, the CDR3 reads TGTGCTAGTGGGGCAGGGGGCACAGATACGCAGTATTTT. This gives the protein CASGAGGTDTQYF.

This clonotype was observed at least ten times. V and J are TRBV5-1 and TRBJ2-5; tentative D call: TRBD1 (5 bases). The CDR3 is 14 amino acids. V lost 0 bases and J lost 1, with 7 bases in between. Looked up from germline, CDR1 is SGHRS and CDR2 is YFSETQ. The CDR3 loop reads CASSLGQTQETQYF. The CDR3 DNA reads TGCGCCAGCAGCTTGGGACAGACCCAAGAGACCCAGTACTTC.

This clonotype has just a few counts. At one end, the junction sequence differs from germline, possibly due to a read error. This chain links TRBV7-9 with TRBJ2-7, with D perhaps matching TRBD1 (5 bases). Per germline, CDR1 SEHNR and CDR2 FQNEAQ (reference sequence). This CDR3 is built from 12 residues. CDR3: CASRLDSYEQYF. The CDR3 DNA sequence: TGTGCCAGCAGATTAGACAGCTACGAGCAGTACTTC.

The chain has TRBV7-8 and TRBJ1-5; no firm D call. Trimming left V 5 bases short and J 1 base short, with 18 bases between. The CDR3 has 17 amino acids. CDR1 is SGHVS, CDR2 FQNEAQ, per germline. DNA for the CDR3: TGTGCCAGCAGCCCCCCACGGGCGCGGCTAAGCAATCAGCCCCAGCATTTT. Its translation is CASSPPRARLSNQPQHF.

This chain uses TRBV12-3 or TRBV12-4 with TRBJ1-2; D ambiguous. The CDR3 contains 15 residues. Trimming cost V 3 bases and J 0 bases, with 11 bases left between them. DNA of the CDR3: TGTGCCAGCAGTTTGGTGACGGAAGCTAACTATGGCTACACCTTC. Amino acids: CASSLVTEANYGYTF.

This CDR3 is CASSQATQQPLHF. For the CDR3, the DNA is TGTGCCAGCAGCCAAGCGACCCAGCAGCCCCTCCACTTT. V gene TRBV3-1 combines with J gene TRBJ1-6; unclear D gene. Deletions cut 1 base from V and 13 bases from J, with 11 bases between. Germline V CDR1 and CDR2: LGHDT, YNNKEL (reference sequence). CDR3 size: 13 residues.

This clonotype was seen a few times. This chain uses TRBV11-2 with TRBJ2-7; D remains ambiguous. The germline V gene encodes CDR1 SGHAT and CDR2 FQNNGV. V gave up 5 bases and J gave up 2 bases, with 13 bases separating them. The length of the CDR3 is 14 residues. The CDR3 loop reads CASSPAPRAYEQYV. The CDR3 DNA reads TGTGCCAGCAGCCCTGCCCCCCGGGCCTACGAGCAGTACGTC.

The gene calls are TRBV20-1 and TRBJ1-5; no reliable D call. Germline CDR1 and CDR2: DFQATT and SNEGSKA (reference sequence). The CDR3 is 13 residues long. The V gene lost 6 bases and the J gene lost 5 bases, with 14 bases spanning the gap. For the CDR3, the DNA is TGCAGTGCCCTCCCCGGGGAAGATCAGCCCCAGCATTTT. Amino acid sequence: CSALPGEDQPQHF.

The chain carries TRBV7-3 and TRBJ2-1; 16 bases map to TRBD2. Germline V gene lookup returns CDR1 SGHTA and CDR2 FQGTGA. Losses at the gene ends were 5 bases for V and 9 bases for J; bases not matched to a gene: 4. There are 15 residues in the CDR3. The CDR3, as DNA: TGTGCCAGCAGCCCCGGGACTAGCGGGGGGGCTGAGCAGTTCTTC. Residues: CASSPGTSGGAEQFF.

In nucleotides, the CDR3 is TGCAGCGGATCGGACACGCCGGCTGGCTACACCTTC. Protein: CSGSDTPAGYTF. The chain employs TRBV29-1 and TRBJ1-2; the D gene is possibly TRBD1 (5 bases). Germline V CDR1 and CDR2: SQVTM, ANQGSEA. This CDR3 spans 12 amino acids. The V end was cut by 7 bases, the J end by 7 bases, with 16 bases between.

The V gene is TRBV6-2 or TRBV6-3, the J gene TRBJ1-1; no firm D call. Germline V gene sequence: CDR1 MNHEY, CDR2 SVGEGT. CDR3 length: 14 residues. CDR3 DNA: TGTGGCAGTGAAAGACCGGGAACGAACACTGAAGCTTTCTTT. It is translated as CGSERPGTNTEAFF.

This clonotype was picked up a small number of times. The rearrangement joins TRBV6-2 or TRBV6-3 to TRBJ1-1, with TRBD1 identical over 7 bases. V dropped 5 bases and J dropped 1; count of bases not matched to a gene: 13. Germline V lookup: CDR1 MNHEY, CDR2 SVGEGT. This CDR3 comprises 17 residues. The DNA for the CDR3 is TGTGCCAGCAGTAAAGGGCGATGGGGACAGCAGAACACTGAAGCTTTCTTT. Translating it yields CASSKGRWGQQNTEAFF.

This clonotype was seen ten or more times. The chain links TRBV5-1 to TRBJ2-3; D unresolved. Germline CDR1 reads SGHRS; CDR2 reads YFSETQ. The CDR3 length is 15 residues. V gave up 1 base and J gave up 2 bases, with 11 bases separating them. The CDR3 DNA follows: TGCGCCAGCAGCTTGAGGCCTATTGACACAGATACGCAGTATTTT. Translating it yields CASSLRPIDTDTQYF. The entire variable domain, with the rest obtained from reference TRBV5-1 and TRBJ2-3, is as follows: KAGVTQTPRYLIKTRGQQVTLSCSPISGHRSVSWYQQTPGQGLQFLFEYFSETQRNKGNFPGRFSGRQFSNSRSEMNVSTLELGDSALYLCASSLRPIDTDTQYFGPGTRLTVL.

J is TRBJ1-5 and V is TRBV7-2, with D unclear. V dropped 3 bases and J dropped 7 bases, with 16 bases sitting between them. The CDR3 consists of 15 residues. Germline V gives CDR1 SGHTA, CDR2 FQGNSA. CDR3 DNA sequence: TGTGCCAGCAGCTTCGCCCGGAGGGAGGAACAGCCCCAGCATTTT. Its protein product is CASSFARREEQPQHF.

This clonotype has just a few counts. This chain connects TRBV19 to TRBJ2-1; a weak D match, TRBD2 (7 bases). The CDR3 extends over 16 amino acids. The germline V gene has CDR1 LNHDA and CDR2 SQIVND (reference sequence). V shed 8 bases and J shed 5 bases, with 22 bases lying between them. CDR3 sequence: CASGGGPGRSNNEQFF. The CDR3 coding sequence is TGTGCCAGTGGGGGGGGCCCGGGGCGGTCCAACAATGAGCAGTTCTTC. The complete variable domain, with remaining parts taken from reference TRBV19 and TRBJ2-1, reads DGGITQSPKYLFRKEGQNVTLSCEQNLNHDAMYWYRQDPGQGLRLIYYSQIVNDFQKGDIAEGYSVSREKKESFPLTVTSAQKNPTAFYLCASGGGPGRSNNEQFFGPGTRLTVL.

The V call is TRBV28, the J call TRBJ1-1; D unresolved. This CDR3 contains 12 residues. V dropped 9 bases and J dropped 2 bases, with 10 bases sitting between them. Germline-derived CDR1 and CDR2 are MDHEN and SYDVKM. The CDR3 protein is CASRDQNTEAFF. The DNA of the CDR3 is TGTGCCAGTAGAGATCAAAACACTGAAGCTTTCTTT.

The V call is TRBV5-5, the J call TRBJ2-7; 7 positions agree with TRBD1. The CDR3 loop spans 15 amino acids. Trimming removed 3 bases from V and 0 bases from J; junction bases left unmatched: 6. CDR1 SGHKS and CDR2 YYEKEE come from the germline V gene (reference sequence). CDR3 residues: CASSSTGMSSYEQYV. The CDR3 DNA reads as TGTGCCAGCAGCTCGACAGGGATGAGCTCCTACGAGCAGTACGTC.

The rearrangement joins TRBV4-1 to TRBJ1-2, with TRBD1 matching 9 bases. Looked up from germline, CDR1 is MGHRA and CDR2 is YSYEKL. There are 15 residues in the CDR3. Losses at the gene ends were 5 bases for V and 6 bases for J; bases not matched to a gene: 10. CDR3 protein: CASSERDREWDGYTF. The CDR3 DNA is TGCGCCAGCAGCGAGAGGGACAGGGAGTGGGATGGCTACACCTTC.

V is TRBV6-5 and J is TRBJ1-5, with a tentative D call TRBD1 (5 bases). V lost 6 bases to trimming and J lost 8 bases, with 14 bases between them. Germline CDR1 reads MNHEY; CDR2 reads SVGAGI. This CDR3 region has 13 residues. In DNA form, the CDR3 reads TGTGCCAGCAGCCGTGGGGGTTTGAAGCCCCAGCATTTT. As protein: CASSRGGLKPQHF.

The chain is built from TRBV5-6 and TRBJ2-5; D remains unclear. The germline V gene has CDR1 SGHDT and CDR2 YYEEEE. Trimming took 0 bases from V and 5 from J, leaving 14 bases between them. The CDR3 spans 15 residues. The CDR3 coding sequence is TGTGCCAGCAGCTTGGCGGCGGCATCCCGGGAGACCCAGTACTTC. It specifies CASSLAAASRETQYF.

This rearrangement joins TRBV24-1 to TRBJ2-7; 8 nucleotides line up with TRBD2. The CDR3 totals 20 residues. The V gene end was trimmed by 9 bases and the J gene end by 0 bases; junction bases not matched to a gene: 24. Germline CDR1 and CDR2: KGHDR and SFDVKD. The CDR3: CATDRQLCSGILRSSYEQYV. CDR3 nucleotide sequence: TGTGCCACCGACCGACAGTTGTGTAGCGGGATTCTCCGTAGCTCCTACGAGCAGTACGTC.